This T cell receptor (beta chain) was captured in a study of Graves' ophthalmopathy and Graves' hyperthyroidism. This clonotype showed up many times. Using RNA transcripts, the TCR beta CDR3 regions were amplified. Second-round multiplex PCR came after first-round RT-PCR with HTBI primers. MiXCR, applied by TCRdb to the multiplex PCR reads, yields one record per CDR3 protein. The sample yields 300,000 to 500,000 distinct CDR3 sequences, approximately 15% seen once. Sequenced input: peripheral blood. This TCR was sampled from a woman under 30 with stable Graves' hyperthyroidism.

The CDR3 spells CASSEYTGGAGYTF. The CDR3 nucleotides are TGTGCCAGCAGTGAATATACAGGGGGCGCCGGCTACACCTTC. The chain employs TRBV25-1 and TRBJ1-2; 9 bases agree with TRBD1. Losses at the gene ends were 0 bases for V and 8 bases for J; bases not matched to a gene: 4. CDR1 and CDR2 from the germline V gene are MGHDK and SYGVNS. This CDR3 contains 14 residues.